Shown below are 22 T cell receptor beta chains from a single sample sequenced in a study of shared T cell receptors in the human thymus. Repertoires were generated with immunoSEQ multiplex PCR, while TCRdb's copy carries only in-frame clones and drops some. This sample has roughly 500,000 clones, with 75% to 85% found just once. This sample was also put to use in a study of human thymus T cells.

The sample was thymocytes. Receptor source: a boy in the first two years of life with a congenital heart defect.

V is TRBV28 and J is TRBJ1-5; 11 bases are a match to TRBD1. Looked up from germline, CDR1 is MDHEN and CDR2 is SYDVKM. This CDR3 comprises 17 residues. The ends lost 4 bases at V and 7 bases at J; junction bases unmatched: 12. The CDR3 DNA is TGTGCCAGCAGTTGTGCTCCGGACAGGGGGCGAAAACAGCCCCAGCATTTT. Its protein product is CASSCAPDRGRKQPQHF.

This chain connects TRBV6-1 to TRBJ1-1; no definite D call. Germline V gene data show CDR1 as MNHNS and CDR2 as SASEGT. Trimming pared 10 bases from V and 4 bases from J, leaving 16 bases between. This CDR3 region has 13 residues. CDR3 residues: CAIGTHSPTEAFF. CDR3 bases: TGTGCCATCGGAACCCACAGCCCCACTGAAGCTTTCTTT.

This rearrangement joins TRBV7-9 to TRBJ2-7; 7 bases match TRBD1. Trimming removed 5 bases from V and 2 bases from J; junction bases left unmatched: 3. CDR1 is SEHNR, CDR2 FQNEAQ, per germline (reference sequence). There are 13 residues in the CDR3. The CDR3 is CASSTGQTYEQYF. The CDR3 nucleotides are TGTGCCAGCAGCACGGGACAGACCTACGAGCAGTACTTC.

The chain recombines TRBV29-1 with TRBJ2-5; 8 bases match TRBD1. CDR1 is SQVTM and CDR2 is ANQGSEA in the germline V gene. V gave up 4 bases and J gave up 4 bases; unmatched junction bases: 17. The CDR3 totals 17 residues. DNA of the CDR3: TGCAGCGTTGTAAGGGCAGGGGGCTCCCGGAGGGGAGAGACCCAGTACTTC. Translating it yields CSVVRAGGSRRGETQYF.

The V call is TRBV6-6, the J call TRBJ2-7, with 9 nucleotides matching TRBD2. The germline V gene encodes CDR1 MNHNY and CDR2 SVGAGI (reference sequence). The CDR3 extends over 15 amino acids. V lost 8 bases and J lost 7; bases outside the gene matches: 15. In DNA form, the CDR3 reads TGTGCCAGCGAGGGAGGGGACGCGGCGGGAGGGGAGCAGTACTTC. Translated: CASEGGDAAGGEQYF.

The chain joins TRBV30 to TRBJ2-1; 7 bases agree with TRBD1. V shed 2 bases and J 4 bases; nucleotides not matched to a gene: 11. Germline V gene lookup returns CDR1 GTSNPN and CDR2 SVGIG (reference sequence). The CDR3 loop spans 16 amino acids. The CDR3 bases are TGTGCCTGGAGTATCTACAGGGGATCCTTATACAATGAGCAGTTCTTC. It specifies CAWSIYRGSLYNEQFF.

The V and J genes are TRBV6-4 and TRBJ1-2, with 7 nucleotides matching TRBD1. The germline V gene encodes CDR1 MRHNA and CDR2 SNTAGT. V was pared by 7 bases and J by 8 bases, with 16 bases of the junction left unmatched. This CDR3 contains 15 residues. The CDR3 DNA is TGTGCCAGCAAATCACAGGGGACGGCGGGGAGCGGCTACACCTTC. It translates to CASKSQGTAGSGYTF.

The chain is built from TRBV4-2 and TRBJ1-3; perhaps TRBD1 as D (6 bases). The germline V and J ends were trimmed by 0 bases and 4 bases, with 13 bases remaining between them. CDR3 length equals 16 residues. Germline V gene lookup returns CDR1 LGHNA and CDR2 YNFKEQ. The CDR3 loop reads CASSQEFGGAGNTIYF. The CDR3 DNA is TGTGCCAGCAGCCAAGAGTTTGGGGGGGCAGGAAACACCATATATTTT.

V and J are TRBV15 and TRBJ2-6; maybe TRBD1 (8 bases). Germline CDR1 LNHNV, CDR2 YYDKDF (reference sequence). Trimming pared 3 bases from V and 0 bases from J, leaving 21 bases between. The CDR3 has 20 amino acids. The chain's CDR3 is CATSRGREDRVFSGANVLTF. As DNA, the CDR3 is TGTGCCACCAGCAGGGGTCGGGAGGACAGGGTATTCTCTGGGGCCAACGTCCTGACTTTC.

This clone was picked up a small number of times. V gene TRBV27 combines with J gene TRBJ2-7; 11 bases are a match to TRBD1. Per the germline V gene, CDR1 is MNHEY and CDR2 is SMNVEV (reference sequence). The CDR3 loop spans 17 amino acids. V lost 5 bases and J lost 2; bases outside the gene matches: 11. DNA of the CDR3: TGTGCCAGCAGTCCCTATTCCGGACAGGGGGCGACCTACGAGCAGTACTTC. It codes for CASSPYSGQGATYEQYF.

The CDR3 is CASSVVSGDGYTF. The CDR3 DNA reads as TGTGCCAGCAGCGTAGTGTCAGGGGATGGCTACACCTTC. The rearrangement links TRBV9 to TRBJ1-2; the D gene is possibly TRBD1 (6 bases). CDR1 and CDR2 from the germline V gene are SGDLS and YYNGEE. There are 13 residues in the CDR3. With 0 bases removed from V and 6 bases from J, the gap between germline ends came to 9 bases.

The genes are TRBV15 and TRBJ2-7; perhaps TRBD2 as D (6 bases). The V gene lost 1 base and the J gene lost 3 bases, with 16 bases spanning the gap. Germline V CDR1 and CDR2: LNHNV, YYDKDF (reference sequence). The CDR3 covers 16 residues. CDR3 sequence (DNA): TGTGCCACCAGCAGAGGATCGGGACTCCTGGACTACGAGCAGTACTTC. It specifies CATSRGSGLLDYEQYF.

This clone has a single count. The chain joins TRBV10-1 to TRBJ2-1, with 8 bases lining up with TRBD2. V was pared by 4 bases and J by 4 bases, with 9 bases of the junction left unmatched. In germline, CDR1 is WNHNN, CDR2 SYGVQD (reference sequence). This CDR3 region has 16 residues. CDR3 coding DNA: TGCGCCAGCAGTGCGGAAGCGGGAGTGAGGTACAATGAGCAGTTCTTC. Translation: CASSAEAGVRYNEQFF.

This clone was recorded a few times. The CDR3 DNA reads as TGTGCCAGTAGAGACTTGAACACTGAAGCTTTCTTT. This translates into CASRDLNTEAFF. This chain uses TRBV19 with TRBJ1-1, with D unresolved. This CDR3 is built from 12 residues. The V gene's germline CDR1 is LNHDA and CDR2 SQIVND (reference sequence). The V gene lost 6 bases and the J gene lost 0 bases, with 5 bases spanning the gap.

CDR3 amino acids: CASSEGLEGSNEQFF. Here the CDR3 DNA reads TGTGCCAGCAGTGAAGGGCTAGAGGGCTCCAATGAGCAGTTCTTC. This chain connects TRBV6-1 to TRBJ2-1; TRBD2 is a possible D gene (5 bases). The V end lost 1 base, the J end lost 6 bases, and 13 bases lay between the germline ends. The CDR3 extends over 15 amino acids. Germline CDR1 is MNHNS and CDR2 is SASEGT.

This chain links TRBV4-1 with TRBJ1-5; D is unresolved. V was pared by 1 base and J by 2 bases, with 9 bases between. CDR1 is MGHRA and CDR2 is YSYEKL in the germline V gene. CDR3 length: 15 amino acids. The DNA of the CDR3 is TGCGCCAGCAGCCAAGGAGATGGGCGCAATCAGCCCCAGCATTTT. Residues: CASSQGDGRNQPQHF.

The table lists this clone with a few counts. The genes are TRBV2 and TRBJ1-5, with 7 bases that match TRBD1. This CDR3 is 14 amino acids long. Germline CDR1 reads SNHLY; CDR2 reads FYNNEI. The V and J ends lost 8 bases and 3 bases, in that order; junction bases with no gene match: 7. CDR3 amino acids: CASAGTEDNQPQHF. The DNA for the CDR3 is TGTGCCAGCGCGGGGACAGAGGACAATCAGCCCCAGCATTTT.

For the CDR3, the DNA is TGTGCCAGCAGTCTATTGGGAGGGATCTATGGCTACACCTTC. It is translated as CASSLLGGIYGYTF. J is TRBJ1-2 and V is TRBV6-5; D is uncertain. V was pared by 5 bases and J by 4 bases, with 14 bases between. The CDR3 is made up of 14 amino acids. Germline CDR1 is MNHEY and CDR2 is SVGAGI.

The rearrangement links TRBV28 to TRBJ2-1, with a possible D match to TRBD2 (5 bases). The germline V gene has CDR1 MDHEN and CDR2 SYDVKM. The V end lost 4 bases, the J end lost 14 bases, and 18 bases lay between the germline ends. The CDR3 extends over 13 amino acids. CDR3: CASSWLARRMEFF. The CDR3 coding sequence is TGTGCCAGCAGTTGGCTAGCCCGCAGGATGGAGTTCTTC.

This chain uses TRBV13 with TRBJ2-6, with 8 bases aligning to TRBD2. In germline, CDR1 is PRHDT, CDR2 FYEKMQ (reference sequence). J gave up 4 bases and V 4 bases, and 15 bases lay outside the gene matches. The CDR3 has 19 residues. This CDR3 reads CASSCWAQSRGGGANVLTF. Here the CDR3 DNA reads TGTGCCAGCAGCTGCTGGGCCCAATCTCGGGGGGGAGGGGCCAACGTCCTGACTTTC.

In its sample, this clone was seen once. This rearrangement joins TRBV4-3 to TRBJ1-2, with a tentative D call TRBD1 (5 bases). Trimming removed 0 bases from V and 9 bases from J, with 11 bases in between. CDR1 and CDR2 from the germline V gene are LGHNA and YSLEER. The CDR3 covers 13 residues. This CDR3 is CASSQDRGSRYTF. The CDR3 DNA reads as TGCGCCAGCAGCCAAGATCGGGGGTCGCGCTACACCTTC.

This clone was seen just once. The chain recombines TRBV11-3 with TRBJ2-2; 10 bases are shared with TRBD2. V gave up 1 base and J gave up 6 bases; unmatched junction bases: 11. Per germline, CDR1 SGHNT and CDR2 YENEEA. This CDR3 is built from 18 residues. This chain's CDR3 is CASSLATSGAWPPGELFF. The CDR3 DNA sequence: TGTGCCAGCAGCTTAGCCACTAGCGGGGCCTGGCCCCCCGGGGAGCTGTTTTTT.